A single sample gave rise to the 29 T cell receptor beta chains below, sequenced in a study of T-cell reconstitution after alpha-beta-depleted transplantation in children. Molecular barcoding with unique molecular identifiers was used for the TCRbeta library. TCRdb fed the PCR reads into MiXCR, producing one record per CDR3 protein. The data show around 230,000 distinct CDR3 sequences, around a sixth seen once. Here the sequenced sample was PBMCs, mostly from graft donor cells, taken 360 days after TCRalphabeta/CD19-depleted stem cell transplant. Receptor source: a male patient under 10 years old who had a stem cell transplant for acute lymphoblastic leukemia, so the T cells may come from the graft donor.

This clonotype has just a few counts. V is TRBV3-1 and J is TRBJ2-1; TRBD1 agrees at 12 bases. Germline V gene data show CDR1 as LGHDT and CDR2 as YNNKEL (reference sequence). The CDR3 covers 20 residues. V shed 2 bases and J 7 bases; nucleotides not matched to a gene: 18. CDR3 region: CASSQPPGTGGSEKLNEQFF. The DNA of the CDR3 is TGTGCCAGCAGCCAACCCCCCGGGACAGGGGGCTCGGAAAAACTTAATGAGCAGTTCTTC.

This clonotype occurred a few times. The CDR3 here is CSAKNTNTEAFF. Written as DNA, the CDR3 is TGCAGTGCCAAAAACACGAACACTGAAGCTTTCTTT. The chain joins TRBV20-1 to TRBJ1-1; D gene ambiguous. V was clipped by 6 bases and J by 1 base, with 9 bases between them. Germline loops: CDR1 DFQATT, CDR2 SNEGSKA (reference sequence). The CDR3 sequence is 12 residues long.

V and J are TRBV2 and TRBJ2-2; D perhaps matches TRBD1 (5 bases). The CDR3 has 14 amino acids. The V end lost 8 bases, the J end lost 5 bases, and 15 bases lay between the germline ends. Germline lookup yields CDR1 SNHLY and CDR2 FYNNEI. CDR3 in amino acids: CASSEAGWTGELFF. The CDR3 DNA follows: TGTGCCAGCTCCGAGGCAGGGTGGACCGGGGAGCTGTTTTTT.

The rearrangement uses TRBV6-1 and TRBJ1-5, with D possibly TRBD1 on 5 matching bases. The CDR3 is 13 residues long. CDR1 and CDR2 from the germline V gene are MNHNS and SASEGT. The V end lost 2 bases, the J end lost 5 bases, and 7 bases lay between the germline ends. The CDR3 sequence is CASSEQGYQPQHF. The DNA of the CDR3 is TGTGCCAGCAGTGAACAGGGCTATCAGCCCCAGCATTTT.

This clonotype was detected a few times. The CDR3 region is CSAREGADYGYTF. The DNA of the CDR3 is TGCAGTGCTAGGGAGGGGGCGGACTATGGCTACACCTTC. The chain combines TRBV20-1 with TRBJ1-2; 7 bases map to TRBD1. Looked up from germline, CDR1 is DFQATT and CDR2 is SNEGSKA (reference sequence). V lost 3 bases, J lost 3 bases, and 4 bases stayed unmatched. The CDR3 has 13 amino acids.

This chain uses TRBV2 with TRBJ2-1; 8 bases align to TRBD2. This CDR3 spans 14 amino acids. The V gene's germline CDR1 is SNHLY and CDR2 FYNNEI. The junction had 7 bases not matched to a gene; V was cut back by 10 bases and J by 2 bases. CDR3 sequence reads: CAIRPGGPYNEQFF. DNA for the CDR3: TGTGCCATCCGCCCGGGGGGGCCCTACAATGAGCAGTTCTTC.

With respect to this clonotype: At one boundary the junction diverges from the germline segment, which might be a read error. The chain recombines TRBV10-1 with TRBJ2-2, with D uncertain. The CDR3 is 14 amino acids. The V gene's germline CDR1 is WNHNN and CDR2 SYGVQD (reference sequence). CDR3 DNA: TGCTCCAGCAGAAAAACGGTGGACACCGGGGAGCTGTTTTTT. This sequence encodes CSSRKTVDTGELFF.

The gene calls are TRBV15 and TRBJ2-3; D is unresolved. With 3 bases removed from V and 6 bases from J, the gap between germline ends came to 10 bases. Germline lookup yields CDR1 LNHNV and CDR2 YYDKDF (reference sequence). The CDR3 contains 13 residues. CDR3 region: CATSSRHVDTQYF. CDR3 in DNA: TGTGCCACCAGCAGCCGACATGTTGATACGCAGTATTTT. The variable domain in full, completed from reference TRBV15 and TRBJ2-3, reads DAMVIQNPRYQVTQFGKPVTLSCSQTLNHNVMYWYQQKSSQAPKLLFHYYDKDFNNEADTPDNFQSRRPNTSFCFLDIRSPGLGDTAMYLCATSSRHVDTQYFGPGTRLTVL.

This clonotype was counted many times. The chain recombines TRBV12-3 or TRBV12-4 with TRBJ1-1; a weak D match, TRBD1 (6 bases). V shed 3 bases and J shed 5 bases, with 13 bases lying between them. This CDR3 region has 14 residues. The CDR3, as DNA: TGTGCCAGCAGTTTTAGTCACCAGGGGACTGAAGCTTTCTTT. It specifies CASSFSHQGTEAFF.

This clonotype has at least ten counts. The rearrangement links TRBV3-1 to TRBJ2-2; 7 bases map to TRBD1. Trimming removed 4 bases from V and 2 bases from J; junction bases left unmatched: 4. The germline V gene has CDR1 LGHDT and CDR2 YNNKEL (reference sequence). There are 15 residues in the CDR3. The CDR3 coding sequence is TGTGCCAGCAGCCTAGGGACAGTTAACACCGGGGAGCTGTTTTTT. This translates into CASSLGTVNTGELFF.

This chain links TRBV12-3 or TRBV12-4 with TRBJ2-7; the D is unclear. V was clipped by 3 bases and J by 0 bases, with 12 bases between them. The CDR3 consists of 15 residues. The DNA of the CDR3 is TGTGCCAGCAGTTTTTTTTCGGGTCCCTCCTACGAGCAGTACTTC. This gives the protein CASSFFSGPSYEQYF.

V is TRBV2 and J is TRBJ2-3; TRBD2 matches 7 bases. The CDR3 runs 11 residues. V lost 8 bases to trimming and J lost 4 bases; unmatched junction nucleotides: 0. Germline CDR1 and CDR2: SNHLY and FYNNEI. The DNA of the CDR3 is TGTGCCAGCGCGGGGGCAGATACGCAGTATTTT. This codes for CASAGADTQYF. The complete variable domain, with remaining parts taken from reference TRBV2 and TRBJ2-3, reads EPEVTQTPSHQVTQMGQEVILRCVPISNHLYFYWYRQILGQKVEFLVSFYNNEISEKSEIFDDQFSVERPDGSNFTLKIRSTKLEDSAMYFCASAGADTQYFGPGTRLTVL.

The chain carries TRBV11-2 and TRBJ2-1, with D tentatively TRBD1 (6 bases). Deletions cut 0 bases from V and 5 bases from J, with 11 bases between. Germline V gene sequence: CDR1 SGHAT, CDR2 FQNNGV. The CDR3 extends over 15 amino acids. Written as DNA, the CDR3 is TGTGCCAGCAGCTTAGAAAGGGGGTGGGACAATGAGCAGTTCTTC. Its protein is CASSLERGWDNEQFF. Supplemented by reference TRBV11-2 and TRBJ2-1, the full variable domain reads EAGVAQSPRYKIIEKRQSVAFWCNPISGHATLYWYQQILGQGPKLLIQFQNNGVVDDSQLPKDRFSAERLKGVDSTLKIQPAKLEDSAVYLCASSLERGWDNEQFFGPGTRLTVL.

The chain carries TRBV27 and TRBJ2-5; the match to TRBD2 covers 12 bases. Trimming cost V 6 bases and J 6 bases; bases outside gene matches: 2. The CDR3 loop spans 13 amino acids. Germline loops: CDR1 MNHEY, CDR2 SMNVEV (reference sequence). Written as DNA, the CDR3 is TGTGCCAGCAGGACTAGCGGGGGACAGACCCAGTACTTC. It yields the protein CASRTSGGQTQYF.

This clonotype was seen only a few times. The chain has TRBV27 and TRBJ2-4; D is ambiguous. The V end lost 4 bases, the J end lost 0 bases, and 13 bases lay between the germline ends. Germline CDR1 and CDR2: MNHEY and SMNVEV (reference sequence). The CDR3 contains 16 residues. CDR3 amino acids: CASSSETVLAKNIQYF. The DNA of the CDR3 is TGTGCCAGCAGTTCGGAAACAGTCCTAGCCAAAAACATTCAGTACTTC.

The chain links TRBV27 to TRBJ2-5; D possibly matches TRBD1 or TRBD2 (5 bases each). CDR3 length equals 15 residues. V was clipped by 4 bases and J by 2 bases, with 14 bases between them. The germline gives CDR1 MNHEY, CDR2 SMNVEV (reference sequence). This chain's CDR3 is CASSWSRDGQETQYF. CDR3 bases: TGTGCCAGCAGTTGGTCCCGGGACGGTCAAGAGACCCAGTACTTC.

This clonotype was seen a few times. The genes are TRBV6-1 and TRBJ2-4; D tentatively fits TRBD1 or TRBD2 (6 bases each). Trimming pared 6 bases from V and 3 bases from J, leaving 27 bases between. This CDR3 contains 19 residues. Per the germline V gene, CDR1 is MNHNS and CDR2 is SASEGT. The chain's CDR3 is CASSSVIFRGRRFKNIQYF. For the CDR3, the DNA is TGTGCCAGCAGCTCGGTCATCTTTCGGGGGCGTAGGTTCAAAAACATTCAGTACTTC.

This clonotype was recorded a few times. This chain joins TRBV29-1 and TRBJ1-1; D not certain. The CDR3 extends over 13 amino acids. Germline V CDR1 and CDR2: SQVTM, ANQGSEA. V dropped 0 bases and J dropped 0 bases, with 5 bases sitting between them. CDR3 in DNA: TGCAGCGTTGAAGATCCTGTGAACACTGAAGCTTTCTTT. This codes for CSVEDPVNTEAFF.

This chain uses TRBV29-1 with TRBJ2-5; possibly TRBD2 for D (5 bases). The V gene lost 4 bases and the J gene lost 5 bases, with 11 bases spanning the gap. CDR3 size: 12 residues. CDR1 is SQVTM and CDR2 is ANQGSEA in the germline V gene. The CDR3 DNA reads TGCAGCGTTGTATTAACGGGGGAGACCCAGTACTTC. It encodes CSVVLTGETQYF.

In its sample, this clonotype was seen a few times. The V gene is TRBV4-3, the J gene TRBJ2-6; 10 bases agree with TRBD1. The V and J ends lost 5 bases and 1 base, in that order; junction bases with no gene match: 8. Germline V gene lookup returns CDR1 LGHNA and CDR2 YSLEER. This CDR3 region has 18 residues. CDR3 bases: TGCGCCAGCAGCAAGAGGACAGGGGGAGTTTCTGGGGCCAACGTCCTGACTTTC. Translated: CASSKRTGGVSGANVLTF.

The rearrangement joins TRBV29-1 to TRBJ2-5; D may be TRBD1 or TRBD2 (6 bases each). Per the germline V gene, CDR1 is SQVTM and CDR2 is ANQGSEA. V lost 2 bases and J lost 5, with 12 bases in between. CDR3 length: 13 amino acids. This CDR3 is CSVEQGRKETQYF. The DNA for the CDR3 is TGCAGCGTTGAACAGGGGAGGAAGGAGACCCAGTACTTC.

This clonotype was observed a few times. The CDR3 spells CASSQWGDSYNEQFF. Written as DNA, the CDR3 is TGTGCCAGCAGTCAGTGGGGGGATTCCTACAATGAGCAGTTCTTC. This sequence joins TRBV12-3 or TRBV12-4 and TRBJ2-1; TRBD2 is a possible D gene (6 bases). V dropped 5 bases and J dropped 1 base, with 12 bases sitting between them. CDR3 length: 15 residues.

The chain is built from TRBV9 and TRBJ1-1, with D perhaps matching TRBD1 (6 bases). Germline loops: CDR1 SGDLS, CDR2 YYNGEE. V gave up 3 bases and J gave up 1 base, with 10 bases separating them. The CDR3 runs 14 residues. The CDR3 protein is CASSEGGPNTEAFF. The CDR3 DNA sequence: TGTGCCAGCAGCGAGGGGGGGCCGAACACTGAAGCTTTCTTT.

Many counts were recorded for this clonotype. This chain links TRBV5-5 with TRBJ2-1; D is possibly TRBD1 (6 bases). CDR3 size: 12 residues. Germline values: CDR1 SGHKS, CDR2 YYEKEE (reference sequence). Trimming removed 2 bases at V and 9 bases at J, with 9 bases between. Here the CDR3 reads CASSFEGGEQFF. The CDR3 nucleotides read TGTGCCAGCAGCTTCGAAGGGGGTGAGCAGTTCTTC.

This clonotype has just a few counts. The chain joins TRBV19 to TRBJ1-1; unclear D gene. V was cut by 1 base and J by 4 bases, with 10 bases left in between. The CDR3 covers 14 residues. CDR1 is LNHDA and CDR2 is SQIVND in the germline V gene (reference sequence). CDR3: CASSIVGSPTEAFF. In DNA form, the CDR3 reads TGTGCCAGTAGTATAGTGGGCAGCCCCACTGAAGCTTTCTTT.

This clonotype was recorded at least ten times. The V gene is TRBV5-1, the J gene TRBJ2-7; possibly TRBD1 or TRBD2 for D (5 bases each). The length of the CDR3 is 12 residues. Germline CDR1 SGHRS, CDR2 YFSETQ. Deletions cut 3 bases from V and 2 bases from J, with 6 bases between. The CDR3 coding sequence is TGCGCCAGCAGCTCGGGACCCTACGAGCAGTACTTC. Its protein product is CASSSGPYEQYF.

The CDR3 sequence is CASSLAGTGTTEAFF. The CDR3 nucleotides are TGCGCCAGCAGCTTGGCCGGTACGGGGACCACTGAAGCTTTCTTT. The V call is TRBV5-1, the J call TRBJ1-1, with D possibly being TRBD1 (5 bases). The CDR3 spans 15 residues. Germline CDR1 is SGHRS and CDR2 is YFSETQ. V lost 0 bases, J lost 4 bases, and 13 bases lay in between. Using reference TRBV5-1 and TRBJ1-1 for the parts outside the CDR3, the full variable domain is KAGVTQTPRYLIKTRGQQVTLSCSPISGHRSVSWYQQTPGQGLQFLFEYFSETQRNKGNFPGRFSGRQFSNSRSEMNVSTLELGDSALYLCASSLAGTGTTEAFFGQGTRLTVV.

The chain links TRBV18 to TRBJ1-2, with 8 bases lining up with TRBD1. Germline V lookup: CDR1 KGHSH, CDR2 LQKENI. V shed 0 bases and J 8 bases; nucleotides not matched to a gene: 11. This CDR3 has 16 amino acids. The CDR3 DNA reads TGTGCCAGCTCACCACCGAGAGGACAGGGCCCGGCGGGCTACACCTTC. Translated, it gives CASSPPRGQGPAGYTF. Variable domain in full (rest from reference TRBV18 and TRBJ1-2): NAGVMQNPRHLVRRRGQEARLRCSPMKGHSHVYWYRQLPEEGLKFMVYLQKENIIDESGMPKERFSAEFPKEGPSILRIQQVVRGDSAAYFCASSPPRGQGPAGYTFGSGTRLTVV.

The chain couples TRBV5-4 to TRBJ1-2, with 7 bases matching TRBD1. The ends lost 0 bases at V and 8 bases at J; junction bases unmatched: 4. The CDR3 consists of 13 residues. Germline lookup yields CDR1 SGHNT and CDR2 YYREEE (reference sequence). The CDR3 nucleotides read TGTGCCAGCAGCTTGGAGGGGGCCGGCGGCTACACCTTC. Amino acids: CASSLEGAGGYTF.